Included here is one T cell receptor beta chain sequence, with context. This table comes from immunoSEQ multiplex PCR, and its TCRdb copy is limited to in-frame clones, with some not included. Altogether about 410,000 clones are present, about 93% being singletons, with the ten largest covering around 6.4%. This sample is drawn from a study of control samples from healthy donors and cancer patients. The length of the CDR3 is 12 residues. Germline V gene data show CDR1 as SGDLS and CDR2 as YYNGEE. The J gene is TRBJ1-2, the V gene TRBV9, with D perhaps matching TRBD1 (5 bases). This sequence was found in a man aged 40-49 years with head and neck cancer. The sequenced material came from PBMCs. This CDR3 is CSSREANYGYTF. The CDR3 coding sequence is TGTTCAAGCAGGGAAGCTAACTATGGCTACACCTTC.